This T cell receptor (beta chain) emerged from a study of cytomegalovirus exposure and HLA in healthy donors. PCR primers comprised 60 Vbeta and 13 Jbeta primers. Method: immunoSEQ multiplex PCR; TCRdb's copy keeps in-frame clones and lacks some. This table holds 100,000 to 150,000 clones, roughly 80% found once. J was trimmed by 5 bases and V by 3 bases; bases with no gene match: 8. Germline-derived CDR1 and CDR2 are LGHNA and YNFKEQ. This CDR3 spans 16 amino acids. Study-wide findings and caveats: In vitro checks showed that a few CMV-associated chains really do target CMV antigens.

On this clone: Its antigen is unidentified.

Sequencing was done on a sample of PBMCs. This chain connects TRBV4-2 to TRBJ2-3, with TRBD2 matching 10 bases. This sequence originates from a woman aged 40 to 49 in good health and CMV-seropositive. The CDR3 DNA sequence: TGTGCCAGCAGCCAGGTTCTAGCGGGAGTTCTAGATACGCAGTATTTT. Translation: CASSQVLAGVLDTQYF.